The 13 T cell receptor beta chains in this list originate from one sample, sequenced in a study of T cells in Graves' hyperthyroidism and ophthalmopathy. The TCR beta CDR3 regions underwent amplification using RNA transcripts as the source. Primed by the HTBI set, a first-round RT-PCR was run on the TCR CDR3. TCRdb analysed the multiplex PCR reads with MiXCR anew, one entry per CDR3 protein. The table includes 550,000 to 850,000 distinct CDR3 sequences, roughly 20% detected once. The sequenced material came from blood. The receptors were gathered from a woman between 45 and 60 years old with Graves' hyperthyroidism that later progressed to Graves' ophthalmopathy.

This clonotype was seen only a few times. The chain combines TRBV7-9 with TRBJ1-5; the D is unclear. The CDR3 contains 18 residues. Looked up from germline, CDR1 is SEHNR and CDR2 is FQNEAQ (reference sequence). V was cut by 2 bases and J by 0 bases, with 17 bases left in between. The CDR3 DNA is TGTGCCAGCAGCTTAACTATTCCAGGAGATGTTAGCAATCAGCCCCAGCATTTT. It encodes CASSLTIPGDVSNQPQHF.

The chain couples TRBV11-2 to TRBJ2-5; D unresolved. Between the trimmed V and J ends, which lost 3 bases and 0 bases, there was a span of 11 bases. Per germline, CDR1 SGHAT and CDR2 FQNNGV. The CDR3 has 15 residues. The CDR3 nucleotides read TGTGCCAGCAGCTTCTCTACTACGGACCAAGAGACCCAGTACTTC. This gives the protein CASSFSTTDQETQYF.

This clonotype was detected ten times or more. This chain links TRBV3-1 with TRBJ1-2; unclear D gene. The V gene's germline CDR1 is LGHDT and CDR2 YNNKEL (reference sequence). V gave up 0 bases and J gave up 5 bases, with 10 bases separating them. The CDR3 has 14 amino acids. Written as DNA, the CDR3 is TGTGCCAGCAGCCAAGATGTTGGCGGGTATGGCTACACCTTC. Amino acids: CASSQDVGGYGYTF.

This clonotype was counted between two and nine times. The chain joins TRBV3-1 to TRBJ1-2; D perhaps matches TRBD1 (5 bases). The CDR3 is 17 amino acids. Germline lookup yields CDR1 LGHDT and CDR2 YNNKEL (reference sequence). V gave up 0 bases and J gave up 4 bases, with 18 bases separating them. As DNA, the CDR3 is TGTGCCAGCAGCCAAGAGGTTTATGACAGTCCAATCTATGGCTACACCTTC. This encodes CASSQEVYDSPIYGYTF.

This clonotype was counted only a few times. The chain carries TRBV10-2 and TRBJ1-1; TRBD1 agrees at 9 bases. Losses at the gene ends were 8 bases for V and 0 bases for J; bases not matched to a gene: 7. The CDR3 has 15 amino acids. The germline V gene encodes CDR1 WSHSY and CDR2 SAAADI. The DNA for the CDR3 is TGCGCCAGCGGACAGGGGATCCCCATGAACACTGAAGCTTTCTTT. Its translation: CASGQGIPMNTEAFF.

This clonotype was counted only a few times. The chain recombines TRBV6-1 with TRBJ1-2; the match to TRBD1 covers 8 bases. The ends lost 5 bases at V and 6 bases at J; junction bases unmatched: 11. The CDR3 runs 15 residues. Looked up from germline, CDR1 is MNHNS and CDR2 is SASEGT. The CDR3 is CASSPRFQGAHGYTF. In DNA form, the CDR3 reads TGTGCCAGCAGTCCAAGATTCCAGGGGGCGCATGGCTACACCTTC.

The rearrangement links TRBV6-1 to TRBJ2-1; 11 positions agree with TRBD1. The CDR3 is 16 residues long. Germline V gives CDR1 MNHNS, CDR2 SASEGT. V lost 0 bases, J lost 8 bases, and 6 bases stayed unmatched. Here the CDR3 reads CASSEAGTGGSDEQFF. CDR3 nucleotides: TGTGCCAGCAGTGAAGCCGGGACAGGGGGTAGCGATGAGCAGTTCTTC.

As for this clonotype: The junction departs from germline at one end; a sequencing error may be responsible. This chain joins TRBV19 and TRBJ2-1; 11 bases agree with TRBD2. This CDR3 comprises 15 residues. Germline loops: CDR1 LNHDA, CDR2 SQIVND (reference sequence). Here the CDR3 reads CASRIAGGVYNEQFF. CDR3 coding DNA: TGTGCCAGTAGGATAGCGGGAGGGGTCTACAATGAGCAGTTCTTC.

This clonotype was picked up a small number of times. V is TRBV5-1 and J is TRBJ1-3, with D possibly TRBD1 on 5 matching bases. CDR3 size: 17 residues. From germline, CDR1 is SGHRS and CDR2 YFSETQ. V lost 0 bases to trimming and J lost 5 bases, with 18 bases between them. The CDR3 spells CASSLAGFEGLRNTIYF. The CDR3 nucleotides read TGCGCCAGCAGCTTGGCTGGCTTCGAGGGGCTAAGAAACACCATATATTTT.

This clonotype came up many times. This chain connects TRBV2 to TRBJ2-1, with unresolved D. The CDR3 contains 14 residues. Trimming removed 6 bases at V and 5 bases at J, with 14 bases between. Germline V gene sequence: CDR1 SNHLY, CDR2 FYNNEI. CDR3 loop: CASSVVGTNNEQFF. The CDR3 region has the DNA TGTGCCAGCAGCGTCGTAGGAACCAACAATGAGCAGTTCTTC.

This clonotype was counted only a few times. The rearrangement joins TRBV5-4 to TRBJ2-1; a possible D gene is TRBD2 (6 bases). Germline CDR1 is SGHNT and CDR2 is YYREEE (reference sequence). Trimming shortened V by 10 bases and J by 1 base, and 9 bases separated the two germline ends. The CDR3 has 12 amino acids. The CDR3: CAFRGSYNEQFF. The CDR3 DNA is TGTGCCTTTCGGGGGTCCTACAATGAGCAGTTCTTC.

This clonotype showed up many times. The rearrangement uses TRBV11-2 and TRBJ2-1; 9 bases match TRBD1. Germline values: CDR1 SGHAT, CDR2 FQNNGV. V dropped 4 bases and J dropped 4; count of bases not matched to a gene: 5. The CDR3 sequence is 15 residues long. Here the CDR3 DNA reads TGTGCCAGCAGCTCAAACAGGGGGCGGTACAATGAGCAGTTCTTC. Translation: CASSSNRGRYNEQFF.

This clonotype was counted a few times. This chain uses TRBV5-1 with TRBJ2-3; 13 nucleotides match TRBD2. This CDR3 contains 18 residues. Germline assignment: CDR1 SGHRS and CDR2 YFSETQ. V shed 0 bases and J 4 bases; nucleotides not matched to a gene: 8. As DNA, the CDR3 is TGCGCCAGCAGCTTGGACAATAGACTAGCGGGGGGATCAGATACGCAGTATTTT. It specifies CASSLDNRLAGGSDTQYF.